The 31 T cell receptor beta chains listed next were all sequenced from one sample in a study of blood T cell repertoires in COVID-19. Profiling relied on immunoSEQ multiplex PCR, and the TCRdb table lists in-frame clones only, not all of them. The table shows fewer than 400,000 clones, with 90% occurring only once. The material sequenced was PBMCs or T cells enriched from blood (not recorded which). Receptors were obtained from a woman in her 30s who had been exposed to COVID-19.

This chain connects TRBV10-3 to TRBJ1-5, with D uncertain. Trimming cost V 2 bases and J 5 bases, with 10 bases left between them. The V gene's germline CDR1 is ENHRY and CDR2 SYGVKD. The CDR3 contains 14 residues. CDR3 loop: CAISEPGIYQPQHF. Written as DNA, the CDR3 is TGTGCCATCAGTGAGCCGGGGATATATCAGCCCCAGCATTTT.

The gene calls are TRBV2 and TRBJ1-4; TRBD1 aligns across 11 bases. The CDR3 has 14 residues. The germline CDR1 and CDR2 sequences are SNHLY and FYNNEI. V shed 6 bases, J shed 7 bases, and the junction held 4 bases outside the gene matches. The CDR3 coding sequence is TGTGCCAGCAGAGGGACAGGGGGGCTTGAAAAACTGTTTTTT. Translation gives CASRGTGGLEKLFF.

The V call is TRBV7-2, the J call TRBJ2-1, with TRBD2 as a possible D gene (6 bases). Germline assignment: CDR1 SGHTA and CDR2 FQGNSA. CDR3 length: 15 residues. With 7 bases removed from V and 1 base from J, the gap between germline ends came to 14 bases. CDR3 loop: CASTIGRGSYNEQFF. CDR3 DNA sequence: TGTGCCAGCACTATCGGACGGGGGTCCTACAATGAGCAGTTCTTC.

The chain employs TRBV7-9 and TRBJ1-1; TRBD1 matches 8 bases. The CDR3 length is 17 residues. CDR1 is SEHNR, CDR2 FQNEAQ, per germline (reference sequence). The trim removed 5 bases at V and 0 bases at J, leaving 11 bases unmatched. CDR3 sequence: CASSTITGGKMNTEAFF. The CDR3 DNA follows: TGTGCCAGCAGCACCATAACAGGGGGGAAGATGAACACTGAAGCTTTCTTT. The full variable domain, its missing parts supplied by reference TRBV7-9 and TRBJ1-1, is DTGVSQNPRHKITKRGQNVTFRCDPISEHNRLYWYRQTLGQGPEFLTYFQNEAQLEKSRLLSDRFSAERPKGSFSTLEIQRTEQGDSAMYLCASSTITGGKMNTEAFFGQGTRLTVV.

In nucleotides, the CDR3 is TGCGCCAGCAGCTTGAAGACAGGAGTAAACTATGGCTACACCTTC. Its protein product is CASSLKTGVNYGYTF. The chain employs TRBV5-1 and TRBJ1-2; TRBD1 might be the D (6 bases). Between the trimmed V and J ends, which lost 1 base and 2 bases, there was a span of 12 bases. Germline loops: CDR1 SGHRS, CDR2 YFSETQ. The CDR3 totals 15 residues.

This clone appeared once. CDR3 sequence: CASTNNRDRGTQPQHF. For the CDR3, the DNA is TGTGCCAGCACGAATAACCGGGACAGGGGAACTCAGCCCCAGCATTTT. The gene calls are TRBV6-6 and TRBJ1-5; TRBD1 matches 10 bases. Trimming at V came to 7 bases and at J to 6 bases, leaving 12 bases not matched to a gene. Germline CDR1 is MNHNY and CDR2 is SVGAGI (reference sequence). The CDR3 has 16 amino acids.

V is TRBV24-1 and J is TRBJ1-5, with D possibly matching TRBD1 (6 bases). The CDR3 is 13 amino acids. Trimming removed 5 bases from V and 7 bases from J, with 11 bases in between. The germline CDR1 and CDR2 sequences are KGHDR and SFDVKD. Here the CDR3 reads CATSAGARQPQHF. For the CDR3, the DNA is TGTGCCACCAGTGCAGGGGCCAGGCAGCCCCAGCATTTT.

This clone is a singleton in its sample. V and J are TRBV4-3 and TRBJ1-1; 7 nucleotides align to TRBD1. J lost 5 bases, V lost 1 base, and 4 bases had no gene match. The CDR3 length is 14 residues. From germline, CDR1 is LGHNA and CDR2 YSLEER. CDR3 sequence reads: CASSQVTGETEAFF. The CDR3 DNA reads TGCGCCAGCAGCCAAGTTACAGGGGAGACTGAAGCTTTCTTT.

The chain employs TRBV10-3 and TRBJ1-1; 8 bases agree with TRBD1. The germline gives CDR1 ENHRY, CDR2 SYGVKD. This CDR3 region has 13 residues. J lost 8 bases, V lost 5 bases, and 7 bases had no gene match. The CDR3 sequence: CAISSNRDREAFF. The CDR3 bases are TGTGCCATCAGTAGCAACCGGGACAGGGAAGCTTTCTTT.

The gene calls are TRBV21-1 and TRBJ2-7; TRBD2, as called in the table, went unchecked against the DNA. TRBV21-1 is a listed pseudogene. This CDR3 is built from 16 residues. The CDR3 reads CASSKGGTTNLREQYF. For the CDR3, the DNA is TGTGCCAGCAGCAAGGGCGGGACTACAAACCTGCGAGAGCAGTACTTC.

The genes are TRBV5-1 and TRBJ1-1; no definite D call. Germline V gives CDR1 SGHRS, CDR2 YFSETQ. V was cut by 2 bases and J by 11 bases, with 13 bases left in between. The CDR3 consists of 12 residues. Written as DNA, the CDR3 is TGCGCCAGCAGCTTCAGAGAGCTGGGCGCTTTCTTT. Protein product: CASSFRELGAFF.

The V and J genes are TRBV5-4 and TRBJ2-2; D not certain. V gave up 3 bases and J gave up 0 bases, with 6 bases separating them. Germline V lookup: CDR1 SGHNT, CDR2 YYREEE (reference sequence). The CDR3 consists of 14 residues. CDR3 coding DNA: TGTGCCAGCAGCTCAGACACGAACACCGGGGAGCTGTTTTTT. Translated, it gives CASSSDTNTGELFF. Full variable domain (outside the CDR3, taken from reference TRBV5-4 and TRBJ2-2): ETGVTQSPTHLIKTRGQQVTLRCSSQSGHNTVSWYQQALGQGPQFIFQYYREEENGRGNFPPRFSGLQFPNYSSELNVNALELDDSALYLCASSSDTNTGELFFGEGSRLTVL.

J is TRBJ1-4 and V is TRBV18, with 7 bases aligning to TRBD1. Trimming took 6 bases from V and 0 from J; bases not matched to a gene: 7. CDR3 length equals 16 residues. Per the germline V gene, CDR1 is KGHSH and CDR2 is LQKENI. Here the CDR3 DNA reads TGTGCCAGCTCCTTTGGACAGGCAACAACTAATGAAAAACTGTTTTTT. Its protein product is CASSFGQATTNEKLFF. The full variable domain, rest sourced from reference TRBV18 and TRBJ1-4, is NAGVMQNPRHLVRRRGQEARLRCSPMKGHSHVYWYRQLPEEGLKFMVYLQKENIIDESGMPKERFSAEFPKEGPSILRIQQVVRGDSAAYFCASSFGQATTNEKLFFGSGTQLSVL.

The CDR3 DNA reads as TGTGCCAGCAGCGTTGGACAGGAGCATATCTCTGGAAACACCATATATTTT. Its translation: CASSVGQEHISGNTIYF. V is TRBV9 and J is TRBJ1-3, with 7 bases lining up with TRBD1. There are 17 residues in the CDR3. The J segment lost 0 bases and the V segment lost 2 bases, leaving 8 bases of the junction unmatched. CDR1 and CDR2 from the germline V gene are SGDLS and YYNGEE.

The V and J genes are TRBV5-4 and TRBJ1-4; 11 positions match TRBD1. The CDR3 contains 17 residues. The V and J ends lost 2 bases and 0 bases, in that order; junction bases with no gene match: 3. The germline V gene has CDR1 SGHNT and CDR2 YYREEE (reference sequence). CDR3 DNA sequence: TGTGCCAGCAGCTTCCAGGGACAGGGGGCAACTAATGAAAAACTGTTTTTT. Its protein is CASSFQGQGATNEKLFF.

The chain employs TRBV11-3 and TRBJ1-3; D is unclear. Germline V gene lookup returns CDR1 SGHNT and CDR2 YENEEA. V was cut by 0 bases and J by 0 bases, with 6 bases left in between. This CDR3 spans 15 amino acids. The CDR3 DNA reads TGTGCCAGCAGCTTAGATATTTCCTCTGGAAACACCATATATTTT. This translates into CASSLDISSGNTIYF.

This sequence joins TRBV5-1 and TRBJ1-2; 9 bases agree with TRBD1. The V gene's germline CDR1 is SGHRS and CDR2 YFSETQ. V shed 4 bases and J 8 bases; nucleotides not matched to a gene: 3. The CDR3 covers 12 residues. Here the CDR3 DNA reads TGCGCCAGCAGCCCCGACAGGGGGGGCTACACCTTC. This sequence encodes CASSPDRGGYTF.

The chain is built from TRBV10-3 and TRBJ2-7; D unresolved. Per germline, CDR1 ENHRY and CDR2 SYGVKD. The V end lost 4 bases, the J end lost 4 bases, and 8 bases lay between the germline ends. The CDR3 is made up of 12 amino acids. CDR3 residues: CAISVSLYEQYF. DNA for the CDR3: TGTGCCATCAGTGTTAGCCTTTACGAGCAGTACTTC.

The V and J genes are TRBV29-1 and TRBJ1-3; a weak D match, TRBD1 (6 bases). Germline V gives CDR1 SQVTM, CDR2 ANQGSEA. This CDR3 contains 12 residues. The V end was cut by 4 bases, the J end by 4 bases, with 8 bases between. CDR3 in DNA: TGCAGCGTTGGCCAGGGGGGAAACACCATATATTTT. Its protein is CSVGQGGNTIYF.

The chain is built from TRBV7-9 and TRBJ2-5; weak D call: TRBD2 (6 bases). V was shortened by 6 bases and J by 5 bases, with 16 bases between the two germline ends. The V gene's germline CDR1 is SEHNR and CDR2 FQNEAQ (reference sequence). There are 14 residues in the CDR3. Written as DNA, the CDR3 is TGTGCCAGCAGACAGACGGGCGGGGAGGAGACCCAGTACTTC. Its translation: CASRQTGGEETQYF.

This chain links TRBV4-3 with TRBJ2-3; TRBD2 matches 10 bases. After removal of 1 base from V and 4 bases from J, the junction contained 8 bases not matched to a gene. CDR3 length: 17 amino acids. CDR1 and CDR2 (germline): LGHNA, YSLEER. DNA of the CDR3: TGCGCCAGCAGCCAAGCCCCTAGCGGGGGCGGGGCAGATACGCAGTATTTT. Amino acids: CASSQAPSGGGADTQYF.

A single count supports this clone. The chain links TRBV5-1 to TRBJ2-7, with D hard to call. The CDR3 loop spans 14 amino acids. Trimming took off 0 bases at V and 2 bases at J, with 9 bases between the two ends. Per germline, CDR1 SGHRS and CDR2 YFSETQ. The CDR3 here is CASSLEPRTYEQYF. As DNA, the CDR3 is TGCGCCAGCAGCTTGGAACCGAGGACCTACGAGCAGTACTTC.

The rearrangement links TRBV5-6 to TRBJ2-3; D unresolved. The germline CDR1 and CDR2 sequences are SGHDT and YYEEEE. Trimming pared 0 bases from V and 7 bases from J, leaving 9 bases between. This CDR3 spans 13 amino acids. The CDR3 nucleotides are TGTGCCAGCAGCTTGGGTCTCGGTTATACGCAGTATTTT. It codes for CASSLGLGYTQYF.

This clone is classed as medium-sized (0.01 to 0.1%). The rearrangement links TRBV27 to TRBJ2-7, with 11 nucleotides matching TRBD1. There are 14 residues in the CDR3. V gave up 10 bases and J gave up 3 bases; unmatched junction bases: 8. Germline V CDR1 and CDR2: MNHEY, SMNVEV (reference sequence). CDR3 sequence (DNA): TGTGCCATCGGTCGAGGGACAGGGGGCTACGAGCAGTACTTC. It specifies CAIGRGTGGYEQYF.

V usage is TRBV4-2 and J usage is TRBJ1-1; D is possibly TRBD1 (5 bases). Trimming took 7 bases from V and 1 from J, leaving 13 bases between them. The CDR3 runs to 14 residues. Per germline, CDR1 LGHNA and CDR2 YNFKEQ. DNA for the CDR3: TGTGCCAGCACCAAAGACGGGGGGAACACTGAAGCTTTCTTT. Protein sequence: CASTKDGGNTEAFF.

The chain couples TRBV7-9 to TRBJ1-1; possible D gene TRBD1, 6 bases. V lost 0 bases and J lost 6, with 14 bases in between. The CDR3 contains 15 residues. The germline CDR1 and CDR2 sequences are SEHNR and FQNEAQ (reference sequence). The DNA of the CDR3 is TGTGCCAGCAGCTTAGCAGGGGGTCTTACGGCTGAAGCTTTCTTT. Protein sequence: CASSLAGGLTAEAFF. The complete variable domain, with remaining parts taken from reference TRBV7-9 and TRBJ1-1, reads DTGVSQNPRHKITKRGQNVTFRCDPISEHNRLYWYRQTLGQGPEFLTYFQNEAQLEKSRLLSDRFSAERPKGSFSTLEIQRTEQGDSAMYLCASSLAGGLTAEAFFGQGTRLTVV.

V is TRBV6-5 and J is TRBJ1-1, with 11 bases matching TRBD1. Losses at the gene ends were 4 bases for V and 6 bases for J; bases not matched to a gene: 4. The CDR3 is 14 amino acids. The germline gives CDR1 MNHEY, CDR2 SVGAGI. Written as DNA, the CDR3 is TGTGCCAGCAGTTGGGACAGGGGGGCAGCTGAAGCTTTCTTT. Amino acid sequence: CASSWDRGAAEAFF.

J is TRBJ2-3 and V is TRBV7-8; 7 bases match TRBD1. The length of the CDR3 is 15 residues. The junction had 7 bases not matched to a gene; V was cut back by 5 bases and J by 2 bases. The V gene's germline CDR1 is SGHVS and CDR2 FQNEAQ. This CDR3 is CASSPGTVFTDTQYF. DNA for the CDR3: TGTGCCAGCAGCCCCGGGACAGTCTTCACAGATACGCAGTATTTT.

The CDR3 region is CASSFSGTDISTF. DNA of the CDR3: TGTGCCAGCAGCTTCTCTGGGACAGACATTTCCACCTTC. V usage is TRBV5-6 and J usage is TRBJ1-2, with TRBD1 identical over 7 bases. Trimming removed 2 bases from V and 13 bases from J; junction bases left unmatched: 11. The CDR3 is 13 amino acids. From germline, CDR1 is SGHDT and CDR2 YYEEEE. Using reference TRBV5-6 and TRBJ1-2 for the parts outside the CDR3, the full variable domain is DAGVTQSPTHLIKTRGQQVTLRCSPKSGHDTVSWYQQALGQGPQFIFQYYEEEERQRGNFPDRFSGHQFPNYSSELNVNALLLGDSALYLCASSFSGTDISTFGSGTRLTVV.

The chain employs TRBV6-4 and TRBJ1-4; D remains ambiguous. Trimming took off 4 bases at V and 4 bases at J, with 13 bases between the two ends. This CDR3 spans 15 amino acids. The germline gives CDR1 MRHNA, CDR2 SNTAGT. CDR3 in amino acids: CASSGHLAINEKLFF. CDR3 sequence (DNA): TGTGCCAGCAGTGGCCACTTAGCCATTAATGAAAAACTGTTTTTT.

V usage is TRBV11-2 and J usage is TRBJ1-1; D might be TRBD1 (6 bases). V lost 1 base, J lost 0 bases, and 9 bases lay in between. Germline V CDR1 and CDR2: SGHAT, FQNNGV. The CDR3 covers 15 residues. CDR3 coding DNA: TGTGCCAGCAGCTTAGCCGGGACACTGAACACTGAAGCTTTCTTT. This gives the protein CASSLAGTLNTEAFF. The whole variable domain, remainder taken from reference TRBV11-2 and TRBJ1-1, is EAGVAQSPRYKIIEKRQSVAFWCNPISGHATLYWYQQILGQGPKLLIQFQNNGVVDDSQLPKDRFSAERLKGVDSTLKIQPAKLEDSAVYLCASSLAGTLNTEAFFGQGTRLTVV.